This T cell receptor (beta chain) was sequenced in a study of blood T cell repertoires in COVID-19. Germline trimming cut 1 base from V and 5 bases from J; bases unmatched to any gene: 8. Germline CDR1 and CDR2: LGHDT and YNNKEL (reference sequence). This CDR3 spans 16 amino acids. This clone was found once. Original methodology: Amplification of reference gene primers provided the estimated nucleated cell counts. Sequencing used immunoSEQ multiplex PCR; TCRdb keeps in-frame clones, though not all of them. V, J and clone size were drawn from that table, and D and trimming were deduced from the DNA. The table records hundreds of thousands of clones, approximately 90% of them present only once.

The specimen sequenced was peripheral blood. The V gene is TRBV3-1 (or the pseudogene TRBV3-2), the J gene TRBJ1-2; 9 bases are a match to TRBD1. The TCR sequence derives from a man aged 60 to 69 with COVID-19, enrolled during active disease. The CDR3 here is CASSQGTGARGYGYTF. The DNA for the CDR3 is TGTGCCAGCAGCCAAGGGACAGGGGCGAGGGGATATGGCTACACCTTC.